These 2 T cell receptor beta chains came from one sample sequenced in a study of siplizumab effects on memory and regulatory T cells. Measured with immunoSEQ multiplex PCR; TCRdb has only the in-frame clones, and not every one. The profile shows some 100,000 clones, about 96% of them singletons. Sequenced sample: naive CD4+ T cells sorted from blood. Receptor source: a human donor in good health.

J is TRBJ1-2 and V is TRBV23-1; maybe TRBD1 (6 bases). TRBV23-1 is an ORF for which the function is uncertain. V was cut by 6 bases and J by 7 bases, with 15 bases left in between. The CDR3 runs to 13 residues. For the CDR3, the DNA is TGCGCCAGCAGGAACAGGGCTTTAGTTGGCTACACCTTC. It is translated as CASRNRALVGYTF.

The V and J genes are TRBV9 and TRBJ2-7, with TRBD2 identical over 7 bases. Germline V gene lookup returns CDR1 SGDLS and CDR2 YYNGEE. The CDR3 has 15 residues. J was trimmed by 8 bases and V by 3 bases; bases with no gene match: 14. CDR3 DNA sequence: TGTGCCAGCAGCGCGGGGGAGCGGGAATGGGGTAAGCAGTACTTC. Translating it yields CASSAGEREWGKQYF.